The text below deals with one T cell receptor beta chain. Its specificity is not known. This sample stems from a study of graft-versus-host responses after intestinal transplantation. Overall study context: For around 3 years after anti-thymocyte globulin induction, all recipients took tacrolimus and steroids.

CDR1 and CDR2 (germline): PRHDT, FYEKMQ (reference sequence). The CDR3 sequence is 15 residues long. V trimming: 5 bases; J trimming: 4 bases; junction bases outside the gene matches: 8. Repertoires were generated with immunoSEQ multiplex PCR, while TCRdb's copy carries only in-frame clones and drops some. The sample holds around 90,000 clones, around 93% seen once. General study points: Allografts from individuals with graft-donor T cell macrochimerism displayed high graft-versus-host to host-versus-graft clonal ratios.

The sequence came from a human donor who was the organ donor for an intestinal transplant. The input for sequencing was unstimulated CD8+ T cells sorted from spleen or lymph node cells, taken before transplant. The rearrangement uses TRBV13 and TRBJ2-1; 7 bases line up with TRBD2. This CDR3 is CASSRELAWYNEQFF. Written as DNA, the CDR3 is TGTGCCAGCAGCCGAGAACTAGCGTGGTACAATGAGCAGTTCTTC. The full variable domain, in which reference TRBV13 and TRBJ2-1 provide the parts outside the CDR3, is AAGVIQSPRHLIKEKRETATLKCYPIPRHDTVYWYQQGPGQDPQFLISFYEKMQSDKGSIPDRFSAQQFSDYHSELNMSSLELGDSALYFCASSRELAWYNEQFFGPGTRLTVL.